This entry features one TCR beta chain sequence. The V and J ends lost 0 bases and 6 bases, in that order; junction bases with no gene match: 8. Germline V gene data show CDR1 as SGHRS and CDR2 as YFSETQ. The CDR3 covers 16 residues. This entry belongs to a study of blood T cell repertoires in COVID-19. The wider study: Samples representing acute and convalescent COVID-19 were sourced from the United States, Italy and Spain. T cells, B-cell-depleted T cells, or PBMCs supplied cDNA or gDNA.

Original methodology: Counts of nucleated cells, estimated from reference gene primer amplification, were obtained. Assay used: immunoSEQ multiplex PCR; TCRdb lists only in-frame clones, some missing. V, J and clone size were drawn from that table, and D and trimming were deduced from the DNA. The sample lists around 110,000 clones; more than 75% were seen once. The chain is built from TRBV5-1 and TRBJ2-1, with TRBD1 matching over 8 bases. Sequencing was carried out using peripheral blood. The TCR was taken from a man aged 35 to 55 with acute or convalescent COVID-19. The CDR3 loop is CASSLAAGGVGNEQFF. The CDR3 DNA reads as TGCGCCAGCAGCTTGGCCGCAGGGGGCGTTGGCAATGAGCAGTTCTTC.